Following are 20 T cell receptor beta chains from one sample sequenced in a study of low-dose radiotherapy and immunotherapy resistance in tumors. First-strand cDNA relied on TRAV- and TRBV-specific primers spanning alpha and beta chains. PCR amplification of the TCRs was performed with Phusion for 20 PCR cycles, and it relied on a constant-region primer together with a V-primer adapter. TCRdb reprocessed the reads with MiXCR, giving one entry per CDR3 protein. Of some 10,000 distinct CDR3 sequences listed, more than 65% are singletons. These receptor sequences come from a human donor with advanced metastatic prostate, ovarian, gallbladder or colorectal cancer (not recorded which). This table probably holds off-target reads from a library built for another chain.

This chain joins TRBV28 and TRBJ1-2, with TRBD1 as a possible D gene (5 bases). Between the trimmed V and J ends, which lost 11 bases and 1 base, there was a span of 14 bases. The germline CDR1 and CDR2 sequences are MDHEN and SYDVKM. The CDR3 is 13 residues long. The CDR3 nucleotides are TGTGCCGCTGCCGGGACGGATAACTATGGCTACACCTTC. As protein: CAAAGTDNYGYTF.

This clonotype was seen a single time. The CDR3 loop reads CASSQDVGYEQYF. DNA for the CDR3: TGCGCCAGCAGCCAAGATGTAGGGTACGAGCAGTACTTC. The chain joins TRBV4-1 to TRBJ2-7; the D is unclear. In germline, CDR1 is MGHRA, CDR2 YSYEKL. V was trimmed by 0 bases and J by 4 bases, leaving 7 bases between them. The CDR3 runs to 13 residues.

The chain recombines TRBV5-4 with TRBJ2-7, with a possible D match to TRBD2 (5 bases). The ends were cut back, 4 bases at V and 1 base at J, with 15 bases in the middle. Germline V gene data show CDR1 as SGHNT and CDR2 as YYREEE (reference sequence). This CDR3 contains 15 residues. As DNA, the CDR3 is TGTGCCAGCAGCCCAATAAATAGCGATTCCTACGAGCAGTACTTC. Residues: CASSPINSDSYEQYF.

Here the CDR3 reads CASSVTGQKVQETQYF. Here the CDR3 DNA reads TGTGCCAGCAGTGTCACCGGGCAAAAGGTCCAAGAGACCCAGTACTTC. The chain has TRBV6-6 and TRBJ2-5; unclear D gene. This CDR3 comprises 16 residues. Germline CDR1 MNHNY, CDR2 SVGAGI (reference sequence). Trimming shortened V by 5 bases and J by 1 base, and 17 bases separated the two germline ends.

The chain is built from TRBV19 and TRBJ1-3, with no clear D. Germline V gives CDR1 LNHDA, CDR2 SQIVND (reference sequence). The germline V and J ends were trimmed by 5 bases and 0 bases, with 8 bases remaining between them. The CDR3 has 14 residues. The CDR3 DNA is TGTGCCAGTAGTTCGGCAAACTCTGGAAACACCATATATTTT. The encoded protein is CASSSANSGNTIYF.

The rearrangement uses TRBV6-1 and TRBJ1-5, with 12 bases aligning to TRBD1. The CDR3 totals 15 residues. Germline V lookup: CDR1 MNHNS, CDR2 SASEGT. The trim removed 5 bases at V and 6 bases at J, leaving 5 bases unmatched. The CDR3: CASSFGTGGVQPQHF. CDR3 DNA sequence: TGTGCCAGCAGTTTCGGGACAGGGGGCGTTCAGCCCCAGCATTTT.

The genes are TRBV15 and TRBJ2-7, with 9 bases that match TRBD1. From germline, CDR1 is LNHNV and CDR2 YYDKDF (reference sequence). The CDR3 runs to 15 residues. The V gene end was trimmed by 2 bases and the J gene end by 5 bases; junction bases not matched to a gene: 7. The CDR3 DNA reads as TGTGCCACCAGCAGATTCGGACAGGGGTTAAACGAGCAGTACTTC. This gives the protein CATSRFGQGLNEQYF.

J is TRBJ2-1 and V is TRBV18, with D uncertain. Germline CDR1 is KGHSH and CDR2 is LQKENI. Trimming cost V 5 bases and J 6 bases, with 11 bases left between them. This CDR3 is built from 13 residues. The CDR3 region is CASSSLGSNEQFF. For the CDR3, the DNA is TGTGCCAGCTCATCCCTCGGTTCCAATGAGCAGTTCTTC.

This chain links TRBV21-1 with TRBJ2-3; no DNA check was done on the table's D call, TRBD1. TRBV21-1 is given as a pseudogene. There are 17 residues in the CDR3. The chain's CDR3 is CASSKTGPLGSTDTQYF. The DNA of the CDR3 is TGTGCCAGCAGCAAAACGGGACCCCTAGGCAGCACAGATACGCAGTATTTT.

The chain links TRBV15 to TRBJ2-7, with D perhaps matching TRBD2 (6 bases). The CDR3 runs 16 residues. V dropped 1 base and J dropped 1 base, with 14 bases sitting between them. Germline V gives CDR1 LNHNV, CDR2 YYDKDF (reference sequence). CDR3 sequence (DNA): TGTGCCACCAGCAGAGTCGCTAGCGCTTTTTCCTACGAGCAGTACTTC. Translated: CATSRVASAFSYEQYF.

Comment on this clonotype: The junction shows a germline mismatch at one end, possibly a read error. The chain uses TRBV2 and TRBJ2-3; D might be TRBD2 (5 bases). This CDR3 spans 13 amino acids. Germline V gene data show CDR1 as SNHLY and CDR2 as FYNNEI. The CDR3 sequence is CASSEAMGGPPDF. CDR3 nucleotide sequence: TGTGCCAGCAGTGAAGCGATGGGCGGGCCCCCGGATTTT.

The V gene is TRBV19, the J gene TRBJ2-3; D is perhaps TRBD2 (5 bases). Germline loops: CDR1 LNHDA, CDR2 SQIVND (reference sequence). The V end lost 0 bases, the J end lost 3 bases, and 7 bases lay between the germline ends. The CDR3 is 14 amino acids. CDR3 sequence: CASSIDLATDTQYF. CDR3 nucleotides: TGTGCCAGTAGTATAGATCTAGCAACAGATACGCAGTATTTT.

V and J are TRBV29-1 and TRBJ1-2; D gene ambiguous. Per the germline V gene, CDR1 is SQVTM and CDR2 is ANQGSEA. This CDR3 has 14 amino acids. Between the trimmed V and J ends, which lost 3 bases and 2 bases, there was a span of 13 bases. The CDR3 loop is CSVEWAVFNYGYTF. The DNA of the CDR3 is TGCAGCGTTGAGTGGGCAGTTTTCAACTATGGCTACACCTTC.

The chain employs TRBV29-1 and TRBJ1-5, with 8 bases aligning to TRBD1. CDR1 is SQVTM, CDR2 ANQGSEA, per germline. This CDR3 has 14 amino acids. V shed 7 bases, J shed 6 bases, and the junction held 11 bases outside the gene matches. As DNA, the CDR3 is TGCAGCGCCCTGACCGGACAGGGTTGTCAGCCCCAGCATTTT. It is translated as CSALTGQGCQPQHF.

V and J are TRBV10-3 and TRBJ1-2; D may be TRBD1 (6 bases). CDR1 and CDR2 from the germline V gene are ENHRY and SYGVKD. This CDR3 has 13 residues. Between the trimmed V and J ends, which lost 4 bases and 4 bases, there was a span of 10 bases. CDR3 in amino acids: CAISAGGGYGYTF. The DNA for the CDR3 is TGTGCCATCAGTGCGGGGGGCGGCTATGGCTACACCTTC.

The rearrangement joins TRBV28 to TRBJ1-2, with 8 bases lining up with TRBD1. The CDR3 consists of 15 residues. The germline V gene has CDR1 MDHEN and CDR2 SYDVKM. J lost 7 bases, V lost 5 bases, and 12 bases had no gene match. The CDR3 reads CASSRGFQGALGYTF. CDR3 nucleotide sequence: TGTGCCAGCAGTAGAGGGTTCCAGGGGGCGCTTGGCTACACCTTC.

The chain recombines TRBV5-8 with TRBJ1-3, with D unclear. Germline assignment: CDR1 SGHTS and CDR2 YDEGEE. V lost 0 bases to trimming and J lost 0 bases, with 10 bases between them. The CDR3 contains 16 residues. CDR3 DNA sequence: TGTGCCAGCAGCTTGGTTCCCCAAAACTCTGGAAACACCATATATTTT. The encoded protein is CASSLVPQNSGNTIYF.

J is TRBJ2-3 and V is TRBV27, with D maybe TRBD2 (7 bases). Per the germline V gene, CDR1 is MNHEY and CDR2 is SMNVEV (reference sequence). V was clipped by 6 bases and J by 4 bases, with 17 bases between them. The CDR3 length is 15 residues. The CDR3 spells CASSPRGRGADTQYF. The CDR3 bases are TGTGCCAGCAGCCCCCGGGGGAGGGGGGCAGATACGCAGTATTTT.

The chain joins TRBV10-3 to TRBJ2-7; D not resolved. This CDR3 contains 13 residues. CDR1 is ENHRY and CDR2 is SYGVKD in the germline V gene. The V end lost 0 bases, the J end lost 3 bases, and 6 bases lay between the germline ends. The CDR3 sequence: CAISESGGYEQYF. In DNA form, the CDR3 reads TGTGCCATCAGTGAGTCGGGTGGCTACGAGCAGTACTTC.

This chain uses TRBV6-2 or TRBV6-3 with TRBJ1-5; TRBD1 might be the D (5 bases). Trimming took 7 bases from V and 9 from J, leaving 19 bases between them. CDR1 is MNHEY and CDR2 is SVGEGT in the germline V gene. The CDR3 spans 14 residues. CDR3 DNA sequence: TGTGCCAGCACCTCAGGTGGGGGTACAGGGCCCCAGCATTTT. Translating it yields CASTSGGGTGPQHF.